This T cell receptor (beta chain) was profiled in a study of early T cells in non-severe SARS-CoV-2 infection. Study summary: Bulk RNA isolated from unsorted whole blood underwent sequencing; chains were not paired. General study points: Missing private and CD4 specificities, VDJdb matching favored anti-spike CD8 responses.

This clonotype was observed at least ten times. As yet, its antigen is unknown. Each CDR3 protein is one row after TCRdb ran MiXCR on the 5' RACE reads. This table holds around 80,000 distinct CDR3 sequences, approximately 12% found once. Sequencing used whole blood. The sequence was collected from an adult who was a healthcare worker with PCR-confirmed SARS-CoV-2 infection or an uninfected control (not recorded which).

CDR3 region: CASMLKVDTEAFF. The CDR3 bases are TGCGCCAGCATGCTCAAGGTCGACACTGAAGCTTTCTTT. The chain has TRBV5-1 and TRBJ1-1; D is unresolved. Germline assignment: CDR1 SGHRS and CDR2 YFSETQ. Trimming stripped 6 bases from V and 3 bases from J, with 12 bases between. This CDR3 comprises 13 residues.